This T cell receptor (beta chain) was captured in a study of CD8 T cells in Susac syndrome (dated by TCRdb to between 2018 and 2021). Notes on the research overall: Repertoire sequencing was used to test whether CD8+ T cell activation and differentiation in Susac syndrome was antigen driven. Clonality of the CD8+ T cell repertoire was compared between over 10 healthy donors, about 14 Susac syndrome patients and around 16 multiple sclerosis patients. Points the paper makes about the study in general: The study acknowledged that relatively few individuals were included in the TCR sequencing and HLA analysis.

RNA was extracted using the RNeasy kit, and about 0.45 to 1 microgram was reverse transcribed with random hexamers. The immunoSEQ multiplex PCR assay, covering 54 Vbeta and 13 Jbeta segments, was used to amplify TCR beta CDR3 regions. PCR amplification bias was corrected by using a synthetic template baseline for primer optimization and computational correction. Regarding the original processing steps: Reads were assigned to V, D and J genes according to IMGT and analyzed in immunoSEQ Analyzer, with only productive sequences retained. Clonality was computed as one minus Shannon entropy normalized by log2 of the number of productive unique sequences. For each patient and control, public and private clones were evaluated within the 100 most prevalent clones. Susac-specific clones were defined as absent from healthy and MS cohorts, about 1,000 published viral clones and other ImmuneACCESS disease sequences. TCRdb took the public reads, trimmed them with fastp at Q25, ran MiXCR for clone calling and kept in-frame beta chains. For every CDR3 protein sequence, its rows merge into one entry that carries the most common genes and DNA. TCRdb's processing, not the authors' own work, is the source of the V and J calls. The sample profile shows 45,000 to 60,000 distinct CDR3 sequences; about 91% of them were found once. Roughly 0.4% of the sample comes from the top ten.

The CDR3 runs 14 residues from the cysteine to the phenylalanine. Just the 42-base CDR3 DNA is kept, in frame starting at base 1. V and J lose 5 bases and 7 bases, and a span of 18 bases separates them. Reading the germline V gene (reference sequence) gives CDR1 LNHDA and CDR2 SQIVND. For this clonotype: What antigen it recognizes has not been identified. No quality values exist for individual bases; no much larger clone is one base distant.

Peripheral blood CD8+ and CD4+ T cells from healthy donors, Susac syndrome patients and multiple sclerosis patients were profiled using high-throughput TCR beta sequencing. Healthy donors were age- and sex-matched controls. Bulk CD8+ and CD4+ T cells were purified magnetically by negative isolation, whereas CD8+ TEMRA cells were enriched by FACS. Blood was collected in EDTA tubes and processed within 24 hours, with PBMCs isolated through density gradient centrifugation. PBMCs intended for TCR sequencing were frozen in liquid nitrogen and were later thawed in a 37 degrees C water bath. The sorted or isolated CD4+, CD8+ and CD8+ TEMRA cells had a purity of 90% or higher.

The sample was CD8+ T cells from PBMCs. This sequence originates from a human donor in good health. Here the chain combines TRBV19 and TRBJ2-7, with the D segment identity uncertain. CDR3 protein: CASSSRLAVGEQYF. The DNA is TGTGCCAGTAGTTCTCGTCTCGCGGTCGGTGAGCAGTACTTC.